This T cell receptor beta chain was found in a study of T-cell reconstitution after alpha-beta-depleted transplantation in children. General study points: Reported findings indicate that, about two months after transplant, alpha-beta T cells came from several hundred expanded clones, which were derived from non-depleted graft cells. T-cell counts and diversity at one year following transplant were attributed mainly to newly produced T cells. After transplant, high TCRbeta diversity at day 60 in some patients arose from surviving recipient T cells and thymic progenitors.

The sample holds many counts of this clonotype. No antigen is known for it. Unique molecular identifiers were incorporated during preparation of the TCRbeta library. TCRdb reanalysed the PCR reads using MiXCR and keeps one entry per CDR3 protein. The sample comprises a few hundred thousand distinct CDR3 sequences, over 7% of which are singletons, and approximately 9.1% rests with the top ten. V lost 6 bases and J 4 bases, leaving 10 bases between the germline ends. Germline CDR1 and CDR2: DFQATT and SNEGSKA (reference sequence). The CDR3 has 12 amino acids. The chain combines TRBV20-1 with TRBJ2-1; maybe TRBD2 (5 bases). The specimen comprised peripheral blood, sampled 360 days after TCRalphabeta/CD19-depleted stem cell transplant. The receptor's source is a female patient younger than 10 who had a stem cell transplant for Fanconi anemia, so the T cells may come from the graft donor. This chain's CDR3 is CSARLAYNEQFF. The DNA of the CDR3 is TGCAGTGCAAGGCTAGCTTACAATGAGCAGTTCTTC.